The clone carrying this T cell receptor beta chain has a handful of counts. The germline V gene encodes CDR1 LGHNA and CDR2 YNFKEQ. Trimming shortened V by 0 bases and J by 3 bases, and 14 bases separated the two germline ends. The CDR3 is 17 residues long. In the original processing: It was from reference gene primer amplification that nucleated cell counts were estimated. Sequencing was performed with immunoSEQ multiplex PCR; in TCRdb, only in-frame clones are kept and a portion is missing. D and trimming were read from the DNA, whereas the V and J calls and clone size are those reported in that table. The sample contains fewer than 500,000 clones, roughly 87% of which appear only once. These data belong to a study of blood T cell repertoires in COVID-19. Study information: Collection of acute and convalescent COVID-19 samples took place in the United States, Italy and Spain. PBMCs, B-cell-depleted T cells, or T cells provided the cDNA or gDNA that made up the material.

Recovery meant two consecutive negative NP/OP PCR tests, professional clearance, or resolved symptoms. The sequenced sample was PBMCs or T cells enriched from blood (not recorded which). The chain couples TRBV4-2 to TRBJ1-4, with a possible D match to TRBD1 (5 bases). The TCR sequence derives from a woman under 30 who had recovered from COVID-19. This CDR3 reads CASSQEISGTPNEKLFF. The CDR3 DNA reads as TGTGCCAGCAGCCAAGAGATAAGCGGGACGCCTAATGAAAAACTGTTTTTT.